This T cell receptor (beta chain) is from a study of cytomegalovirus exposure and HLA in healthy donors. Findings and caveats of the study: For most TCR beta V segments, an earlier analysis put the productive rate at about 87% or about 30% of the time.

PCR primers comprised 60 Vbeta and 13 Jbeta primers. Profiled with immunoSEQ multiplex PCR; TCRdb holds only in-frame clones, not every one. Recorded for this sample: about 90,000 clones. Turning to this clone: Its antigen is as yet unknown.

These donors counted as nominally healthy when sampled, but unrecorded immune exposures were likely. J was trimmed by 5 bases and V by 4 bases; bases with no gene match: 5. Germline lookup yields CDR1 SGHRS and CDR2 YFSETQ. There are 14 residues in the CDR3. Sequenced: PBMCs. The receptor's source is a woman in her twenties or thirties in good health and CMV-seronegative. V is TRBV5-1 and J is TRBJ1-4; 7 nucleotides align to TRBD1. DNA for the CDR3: TGCGCCAGCAGCCAGCAGACAGGGAATGAAAAACTGTTTTTT. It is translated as CASSQQTGNEKLFF.